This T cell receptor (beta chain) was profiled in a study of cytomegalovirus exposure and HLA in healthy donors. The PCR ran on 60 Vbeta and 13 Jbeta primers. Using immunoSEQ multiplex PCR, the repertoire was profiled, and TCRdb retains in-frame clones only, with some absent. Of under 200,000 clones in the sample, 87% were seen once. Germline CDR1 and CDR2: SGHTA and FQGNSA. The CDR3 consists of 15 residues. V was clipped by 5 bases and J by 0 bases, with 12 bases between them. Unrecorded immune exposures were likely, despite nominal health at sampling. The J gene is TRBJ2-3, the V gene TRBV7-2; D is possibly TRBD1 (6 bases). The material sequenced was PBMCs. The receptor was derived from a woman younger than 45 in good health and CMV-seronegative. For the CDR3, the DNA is TGTGCCAGCAGCCTATCAGGGACAAGCACAGATACGCAGTATTTT. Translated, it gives CASSLSGTSTDTQYF.